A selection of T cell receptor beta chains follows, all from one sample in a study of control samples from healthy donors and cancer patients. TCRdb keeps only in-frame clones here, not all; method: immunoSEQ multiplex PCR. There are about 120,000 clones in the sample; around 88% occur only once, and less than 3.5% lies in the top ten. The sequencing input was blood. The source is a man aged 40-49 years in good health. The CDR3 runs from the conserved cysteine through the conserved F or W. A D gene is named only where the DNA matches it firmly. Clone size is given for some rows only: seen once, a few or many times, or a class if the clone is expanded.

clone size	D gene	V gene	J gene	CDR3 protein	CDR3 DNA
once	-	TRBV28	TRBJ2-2	CASSIPTGELFF	TGTGCCAGCAGCATCCCCACCGGGGAGCTGTTTTTT
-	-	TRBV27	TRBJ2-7	CASSSWGKRYGTYEQYF	TGTGCCAGCAGTTCTTGGGGGAAAAGATACGGCACCTACGAGCAGTACTTC
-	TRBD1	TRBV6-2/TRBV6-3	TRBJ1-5	CASSLQGALNQPQHF	TGTGCCAGCAGCTTACAGGGGGCCCTTAATCAGCCCCAGCATTTT
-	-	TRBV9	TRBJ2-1	CASSDDSWNEQFF	TGTGCCAGCAGCGATGATAGCTGGAATGAGCAGTTCTTC
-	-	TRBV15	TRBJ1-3	CATSRDQGGSGNTIYF	TGTGCCACCAGCAGAGATCAAGGGGGCTCTGGAAACACCATATATTTT
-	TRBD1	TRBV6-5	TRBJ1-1	CASRPDRGNTEAFF	TGTGCCAGCAGACCCGACAGGGGGAACACTGAAGCTTTCTTT
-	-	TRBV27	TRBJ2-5	CASSSAETQYF	TGTGCCAGCAGTTCCGCAGAGACCCAGTACTTC
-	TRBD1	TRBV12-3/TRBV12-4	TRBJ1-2	CASRPTGGDGYTF	TGTGCCAGCAGACCGACAGGGGGCGATGGCTACACCTTC
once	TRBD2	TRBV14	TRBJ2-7	CASSHNGGKRGNLYEQYF	TGTGCCAGCAGCCATAATGGAGGAAAGCGGGGTAACTTATACGAGCAGTACTTC
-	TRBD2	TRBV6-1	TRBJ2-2	CASSDPGGTGELFF	TGTGCCAGCAGTGACCCGGGGGGCACCGGGGAGCTGTTTTTT
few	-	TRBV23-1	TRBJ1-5	CASSRQGNQPQHF	TGCGCCAGCAGTCGACAGGGCAATCAGCCCCAGCATTTT
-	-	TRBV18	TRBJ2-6	CASSQNSALAGANVLTF	TGTGCCAGCTCACAAAATAGCGCTTTGGCCGGGGCCAACGTCCTGACTTTC
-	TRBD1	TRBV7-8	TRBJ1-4	CASSLVSAGTVSEKLFF	TGTGCCAGCAGCTTAGTATCAGCCGGGACAGTTAGTGAAAAACTGTTTTTT
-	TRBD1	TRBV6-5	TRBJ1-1	CASSMDRDTEAFF	TGTGCCAGCAGTATGGACAGGGACACTGAAGCTTTCTTT
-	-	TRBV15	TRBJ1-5	CATSSRQGSNQPQHF	TGTGCCACCAGCAGCCGCCAGGGCAGCAATCAGCCCCAGCATTTT
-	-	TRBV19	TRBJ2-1	CASSGGRGGSYNEQFF	TGTGCCAGTAGTGGGGGGCGCGGGGGCTCCTACAATGAGCAGTTCTTC
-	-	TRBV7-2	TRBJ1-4	CASSLGTATNEKLFF	TGTGCCAGCAGCTTAGGGACAGCAACTAATGAAAAACTGTTTTTT
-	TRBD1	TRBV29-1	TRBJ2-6	CSVAYRGLSGANVLTF	TGCAGCGTTGCATACAGGGGGCTGTCGGGGGCCAACGTCCTGACTTTC
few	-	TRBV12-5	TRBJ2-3	CASLRAGLSTDTQYF	TGTGCTAGTCTACGGGCAGGGCTAAGCACAGATACGCAGTATTTT
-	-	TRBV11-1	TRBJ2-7	CASSPTRGYEQYF	TGTGCCAGCAGCCCAACAAGAGGCTACGAGCAGTACTTC
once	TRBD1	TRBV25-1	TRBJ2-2	CASSLSGGRTGELFF	TGTGCCAGCAGTCTCTCAGGGGGCAGGACCGGGGAGCTGTTTTTT
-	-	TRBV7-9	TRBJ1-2	CASSLSEKGYGYTF	TGTGCCAGCAGCTTGTCTGAAAAAGGCTATGGCTACACCTTC
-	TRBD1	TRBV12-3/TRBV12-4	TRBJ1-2	CASSAWTGDGYTF	TGTGCCAGCAGTGCCTGGACAGGGGATGGCTACACCTTC
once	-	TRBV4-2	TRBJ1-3	CASSQRDGSGNTIYF	TGTGCCAGCAGCCAACGGGACGGCTCTGGAAACACCATATATTTT
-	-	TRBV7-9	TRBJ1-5	CASSSTAGRQPQHF	TGTGCCAGCAGCTCTACCGCAGGTCGTCAGCCCCAGCATTTT
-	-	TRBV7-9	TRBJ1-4	CASSLGSRTPGGEKLFF	TGTGCCAGCAGCTTAGGCTCCAGGACCCCGGGTGGCGAAAAACTGTTTTTT
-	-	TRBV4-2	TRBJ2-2	CASNDNKPGELFF	TGTGCCAGCAACGACAATAAGCCCGGGGAGCTGTTTTTT
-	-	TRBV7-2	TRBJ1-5	CASTGEGGALGSNQPQHF	TGTGCCAGCACCGGTGAGGGGGGGGCCCTTGGAAGCAATCAGCCCCAGCATTTT
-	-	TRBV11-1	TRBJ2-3	CASSLPSPERSDTQYF	TGTGCCAGCAGCTTACCATCCCCTGAAAGGTCCGATACGCAGTATTTT
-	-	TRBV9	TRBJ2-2	CASSVAGENTGELFF	TGTGCCAGCAGCGTAGCGGGTGAGAACACCGGGGAGCTGTTTTTT
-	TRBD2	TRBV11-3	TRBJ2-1	CASSQRGGNNEQFF	TGTGCCAGCAGCCAGCGGGGGGGTAACAATGAGCAGTTCTTC
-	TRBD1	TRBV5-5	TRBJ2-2	CASSLTGAGELFF	TGTGCCAGCAGCTTGACAGGGGCCGGGGAGCTGTTTTTT
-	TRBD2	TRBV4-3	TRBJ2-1	CASSLSRGGYNEQFF	TGCGCCAGCAGCCTCTCGCGGGGGGGCTACAATGAGCAGTTCTTC
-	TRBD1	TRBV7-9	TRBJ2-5	CASSQPDLGQGGTQYF	TGTGCCAGCAGCCAACCGGACCTGGGACAGGGGGGGACCCAGTACTTC
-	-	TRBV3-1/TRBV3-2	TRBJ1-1	CASSLHNEAFF	TGTGCCAGCAGCCTACATAATGAAGCTTTCTTT
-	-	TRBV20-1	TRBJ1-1	CSAEGTEAFF	TGCAGTGCCGAAGGGACTGAAGCTTTCTTT
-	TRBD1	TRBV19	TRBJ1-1	CASSDRVNTEAFF	TGTGCCAGCTCGGACAGGGTGAACACTGAAGCTTTCTTT
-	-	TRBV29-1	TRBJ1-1	CGGNRNTEAFF	TGCGGCGGGAACAGGAACACTGAAGCTTTCTTT
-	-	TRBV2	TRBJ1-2	CASIPQGQSYGYTF	TGTGCCAGCATCCCTCAGGGGCAGTCATATGGCTACACCTTC
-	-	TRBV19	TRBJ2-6	CASSPVSSGANVLTF	TGTGCCAGTAGTCCTGTTTCCTCTGGGGCCAACGTCCTGACTTTC
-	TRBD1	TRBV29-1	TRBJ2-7	CSVTGEGYEQYF	TGCAGCGTGACAGGGGAAGGATACGAGCAGTACTTC
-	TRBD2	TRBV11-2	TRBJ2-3	CASSITSGGAPGDTQYF	TGTGCCAGCAGCATTACTAGCGGGGGGGCCCCCGGAGATACGCAGTATTTT
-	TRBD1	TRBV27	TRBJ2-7	CASSSRRDRVYEQYF	TGTGCCAGCAGTAGCCGCCGGGACAGGGTCTACGAGCAGTACTTC
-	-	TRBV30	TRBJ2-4	CAWSVSAAKNIQYF	TGTGCCTGGAGTGTGAGCGCAGCCAAAAACATTCAGTACTTC
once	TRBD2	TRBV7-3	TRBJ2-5	CASSWSGGASETQYF	TGTGCCAGCAGCTGGAGCGGGGGGGCCTCGGAGACCCAGTACTTC
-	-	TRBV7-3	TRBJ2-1	CASSLKLTGSYNEQFF	TGTGCCAGCAGCCTGAAATTGACCGGCTCCTACAATGAGCAGTTCTTC
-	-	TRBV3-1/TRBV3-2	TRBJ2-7	CASSQVSGARYF	TGTGCCAGCAGCCAAGTGTCCGGGGCCCGTTACTTC
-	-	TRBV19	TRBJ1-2	CASSDRPGGYTF	TGTGCCAGTAGTGACCGACCGGGTGGCTACACCTTC
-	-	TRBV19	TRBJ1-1	CASIRNTEAFF	TGTGCCAGTATCCGGAACACTGAAGCTTTCTTT
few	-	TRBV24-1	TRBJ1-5	CATSGAGLGNQPQHF	TGTGCCACCAGTGGAGCAGGGCTCGGCAATCAGCCCCAGCATTTT
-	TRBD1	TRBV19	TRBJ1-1	CASSLGTENTEAFF	TGTGCCAGTAGTCTAGGGACAGAGAACACTGAAGCTTTCTTT
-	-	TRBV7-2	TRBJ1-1	CASSLLVLGGHTEAFF	TGTGCCAGCAGCTTATTGGTATTGGGAGGACACACTGAAGCTTTCTTT
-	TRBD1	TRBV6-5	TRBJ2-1	CATGTGDSEQFF	TGTGCCACAGGGACAGGGGACTCAGAGCAGTTCTTC